The 24 T cell receptor beta chains presented below share a single source sample, sequenced in a study of spatial heterogeneity in lung cancer. Using its own MiXCR run on the 5' RACE reads, TCRdb lists one record per CDR3 protein. The table includes fewer than 45,000 distinct CDR3 sequences, around 7.1% detected once. Time point in this sample: sample taken at primary tumor resection. The authors sequenced whole RNA from tumor, nontumor lung or frozen PBMC without sorting. The specimen was PBMCs, collected at surgery. These receptors originate from a female donor with early-stage non-small cell lung cancer.

This clonotype showed up just a few times. The rearrangement links TRBV12-3 or TRBV12-4 to TRBJ1-1; tentative D call: TRBD1 (6 bases). The CDR3 is made up of 15 amino acids. V dropped 4 bases and J dropped 4 bases, with 16 bases sitting between them. The CDR3 here is CASSSYRERVTEAFF. The DNA for the CDR3 is TGTGCCAGCAGTTCGTACAGGGAGAGAGTCACTGAAGCTTTCTTT.

This clonotype was seen many times. The chain employs TRBV7-2 and TRBJ1-1, with D unclear. This CDR3 spans 13 amino acids. V shed 3 bases and J shed 1 base, with 6 bases lying between them. The germline V gene encodes CDR1 SGHTA and CDR2 FQGNSA. CDR3 sequence reads: CASSFYRNTEAFF. CDR3 bases: TGTGCCAGCAGCTTTTATAGGAACACTGAAGCTTTCTTT.

The genes are TRBV12-3 or TRBV12-4 and TRBJ1-5; D not resolved. This CDR3 comprises 17 residues. The V gene lost 3 bases and the J gene lost 0 bases, with 15 bases spanning the gap. DNA for the CDR3: TGTGCCAGCAGTTTTAGGGCCGTGGGTTATAGCAATCAGCCCCAGCATTTT. Translated, it gives CASSFRAVGYSNQPQHF.

This clonotype appeared a few times. The chain joins TRBV5-5 to TRBJ1-1; unclear D gene. CDR3 length equals 15 residues. The V end lost 1 base, the J end lost 3 bases, and 13 bases lay between the germline ends. Germline CDR1 SGHKS, CDR2 YYEKEE (reference sequence). The CDR3 DNA reads TGTGCCAGCAGCTTGAACCCCCGGCAGCACACTGAAGCTTTCTTT. Translating it yields CASSLNPRQHTEAFF.

This clonotype was counted at least ten times. The CDR3 reads CASSRKNTEAFF. CDR3 nucleotides: TGTGCCAGCAGTCGGAAGAACACTGAAGCTTTCTTT. This chain links TRBV2 with TRBJ1-1; D is ambiguous. V lost 5 bases, J lost 1 base, and 5 bases lay in between. This CDR3 has 12 residues. Germline CDR1 is SNHLY and CDR2 is FYNNEI.

This clonotype was counted many times. The gene calls are TRBV18 and TRBJ2-2; TRBD1 aligns across 10 bases. Trimming removed 3 bases from V and 4 bases from J; junction bases left unmatched: 5. The CDR3 consists of 16 residues. Per germline, CDR1 KGHSH and CDR2 LQKENI. The CDR3 is CASSPVGQGGTGELFF. The DNA of the CDR3 is TGTGCCAGCTCACCGGTCGGACAGGGGGGCACCGGGGAGCTGTTTTTT. The variable domain in full, completed from reference TRBV18 and TRBJ2-2, reads NAGVMQNPRHLVRRRGQEARLRCSPMKGHSHVYWYRQLPEEGLKFMVYLQKENIIDESGMPKERFSAEFPKEGPSILRIQQVVRGDSAAYFCASSPVGQGGTGELFFGEGSRLTVL.

This clonotype came up many times. The J gene is TRBJ2-3, the V gene TRBV7-9; no clear D gene. Trimming removed 5 bases at V and 0 bases at J, with 9 bases between. The germline CDR1 and CDR2 sequences are SEHNR and FQNEAQ (reference sequence). The CDR3 has 14 residues. CDR3 loop: CASSKPLSTDTQYF. The CDR3 bases are TGTGCCAGCAGCAAACCCCTTAGCACAGATACGCAGTATTTT.

This clonotype was seen repeatedly, ten times or more. The chain is built from TRBV4-3 and TRBJ2-2; TRBD1 aligns across 8 bases. CDR3 length: 17 amino acids. J was trimmed by 6 bases and V by 0 bases; bases with no gene match: 9. From germline, CDR1 is LGHNA and CDR2 YSLEER. The CDR3: CASSQDVLAGGPGELFF. CDR3 bases: TGCGCCAGCAGCCAAGATGTGTTGGCAGGGGGCCCCGGGGAGCTGTTTTTT.

V usage is TRBV27 and J usage is TRBJ1-2, with 9 bases lining up with TRBD1. This CDR3 is 15 amino acids long. Germline lookup yields CDR1 MNHEY and CDR2 SMNVEV (reference sequence). The ends lost 5 bases at V and 2 bases at J; junction bases unmatched: 6. The CDR3 protein is CASSQTGGANYGYTF. The DNA of the CDR3 is TGTGCCAGCAGTCAAACAGGGGGCGCCAACTATGGCTACACCTTC.

J is TRBJ1-1 and V is TRBV14, with D hard to call. The V end lost 2 bases, the J end lost 0 bases, and 4 bases lay between the germline ends. The CDR3 has 13 residues. In germline, CDR1 is SGHDN, CDR2 FVKESK. Here the CDR3 DNA reads TGTGCCAGCAGCCAATTGTTGAACACTGAAGCTTTCTTT. Encoded protein: CASSQLLNTEAFF.

This clonotype showed up many times. The chain employs TRBV15 and TRBJ1-1, with D unresolved. Germline CDR1 LNHNV, CDR2 YYDKDF (reference sequence). The CDR3 has 14 amino acids. V dropped 0 bases and J dropped 7 bases, with 12 bases sitting between them. The CDR3 DNA sequence: TGTGCCACCAGCAGAGATATAAGCCGGATTGAAGCTTTCTTT. This translates into CATSRDISRIEAFF.

This clonotype was observed a handful of times. The chain has TRBV5-1 and TRBJ2-5; tentatively, D is TRBD2 (6 bases). This CDR3 comprises 14 residues. Germline-derived CDR1 and CDR2 are SGHRS and YFSETQ. Trimming cost V 1 base and J 1 base, with 8 bases left between them. CDR3: CASSLTSLQETQYF. In nucleotides, the CDR3 is TGCGCCAGCAGCTTGACTAGCCTCCAAGAGACCCAGTACTTC.

This clonotype was seen at least ten times. The chain links TRBV6-1 to TRBJ2-1; 7 bases map to TRBD2. With V trimmed by 7 bases and J by 11 bases, 8 bases remained unmatched. Germline CDR1 MNHNS, CDR2 SASEGT. The CDR3 contains 12 residues. The CDR3 coding sequence is TGTGCCAGCAAAAGCGGGGTAGCAAAGCAGTTCTTC. Protein sequence: CASKSGVAKQFF.

This clonotype was observed at least ten times. This chain joins TRBV28 and TRBJ2-7; the match to TRBD1 covers 7 bases. The CDR3 contains 14 residues. The V segment lost 5 bases and the J segment 4 bases; nucleotides outside the gene matches: 8. Germline values: CDR1 MDHEN, CDR2 SYDVKM. CDR3 in DNA: TGTGCCAGCAGTGAACCGGGACAGTCATACGAGCAGTACTTC. Residues: CASSEPGQSYEQYF.

This clonotype was observed at least ten times. V is TRBV6-6 and J is TRBJ1-6; TRBD1 might be the D (5 bases). The germline V gene has CDR1 MNHNY and CDR2 SVGAGI (reference sequence). This CDR3 has 13 amino acids. Trimming took 5 bases from V and 11 from J, leaving 13 bases between them. This chain's CDR3 is CASSASGTAPLHF. The CDR3, as DNA: TGTGCCAGCAGTGCATCCGGGACCGCACCCCTCCACTTT.

This clonotype was counted ten times or more. The chain carries TRBV18 and TRBJ1-4, with D unresolved. The CDR3 runs 13 residues. The V end was cut by 3 bases, the J end by 4 bases, with 6 bases between. Germline V lookup: CDR1 KGHSH, CDR2 LQKENI. The CDR3 loop is CASSPSDNEKLFF. The CDR3 DNA follows: TGTGCCAGCTCACCCTCGGATAATGAAAAACTGTTTTTT.

The chain employs TRBV20-1 and TRBJ2-5; D not certain. V was trimmed by 5 bases and J by 2 bases, leaving 9 bases between them. This CDR3 is built from 12 residues. Germline CDR1 is DFQATT and CDR2 is SNEGSKA (reference sequence). CDR3 DNA: TGCAGTGCTCGGCGTGGTCAAGAGACCCAGTACTTC. Residues: CSARRGQETQYF.

The chain is built from TRBV20-1 and TRBJ1-6; D may be TRBD1 (6 bases). The CDR3 is 15 residues long. Germline CDR1 reads DFQATT; CDR2 reads SNEGSKA (reference sequence). Between the trimmed V and J ends, which lost 4 bases and 0 bases, there was a span of 10 bases. CDR3 amino acids: CSATSGASYNSPLHF. The CDR3, as DNA: TGCAGTGCTACGTCAGGGGCCTCCTATAATTCACCCCTCCACTTT.

This chain connects TRBV21-1 to TRBJ1-4. TRBV21-1 is reported as a pseudogene. The CDR3 contains 16 residues. The CDR3 region has the DNA TGTGCCAGCAGCCCGCGGCCGGGAGGAGTTAATGAAAAACTGTTTTTT. Its translation is CASSPRPGGVNEKLFF.

This clonotype was detected a few times. This chain connects TRBV11-2 to TRBJ1-2; D gene unclear. Germline loops: CDR1 SGHAT, CDR2 FQNNGV. V was shortened by 2 bases and J by 8 bases, with 15 bases between the two germline ends. The CDR3 consists of 14 residues. The CDR3 spells CASSLQPVSGGYTF. The DNA for the CDR3 is TGTGCCAGCAGCTTACAGCCGGTGTCTGGCGGCTACACCTTC.

Ten or more counts support this clonotype. Its ends do not fully match the called genes, so a read error is possible. The chain employs TRBV6-2 or TRBV6-3 and TRBJ1-2, with 7 bases lining up with TRBD1. The CDR3 is 13 residues long. Germline CDR1 MNHEY, CDR2 SVGEGT. The CDR3 DNA reads as TGTGCCAGCGGTTACAGGGGTAACTATGGCTACACCTTC. Translating it yields CASGYRGNYGYTF.

This clonotype has a count of ten or more. The rearrangement uses TRBV7-8 and TRBJ1-5; D call uncertain. This CDR3 region has 13 residues. Per the germline V gene, CDR1 is SGHVS and CDR2 is FQNEAQ. V lost 7 bases to trimming and J lost 6 bases, with 13 bases between them. CDR3 in amino acids: CASNSLGRQPQHF. Here the CDR3 DNA reads TGTGCCAGCAACTCCCTGGGTCGTCAGCCCCAGCATTTT.

The count of this clonotype is one. The CDR3 loop is CASSIQDTQYF. In nucleotides, the CDR3 is TGTGCCAGTAGTATCCAAGATACGCAGTATTTT. This sequence joins TRBV19 and TRBJ2-3; no clear D. The V end was cut by 3 bases, the J end by 5 bases, with 3 bases between. Germline assignment: CDR1 LNHDA and CDR2 SQIVND (reference sequence). There are 11 residues in the CDR3.

In its sample, this clonotype was seen a few times. The chain employs TRBV9 and TRBJ2-2, with D maybe TRBD2 (5 bases). The ends were cut back, 3 bases at V and 7 bases at J, with 16 bases in the middle. CDR1 is SGDLS and CDR2 is YYNGEE in the germline V gene. The CDR3 spans 15 residues. The CDR3 spells CASSEGNRGFGELFF. The CDR3 bases are TGTGCCAGCAGCGAAGGAAATCGGGGATTCGGGGAGCTGTTTTTT. The whole variable domain, filled in from reference TRBV9 and TRBJ2-2, reads DSGVTQTPKHLITATGQRVTLRCSPRSGDLSVYWYQQSLDQGLQFLIQYYNGEERAKGNILERFSAQQFPDLHSELNLSSLELGDSALYFCASSEGNRGFGELFFGEGSRLTVL.